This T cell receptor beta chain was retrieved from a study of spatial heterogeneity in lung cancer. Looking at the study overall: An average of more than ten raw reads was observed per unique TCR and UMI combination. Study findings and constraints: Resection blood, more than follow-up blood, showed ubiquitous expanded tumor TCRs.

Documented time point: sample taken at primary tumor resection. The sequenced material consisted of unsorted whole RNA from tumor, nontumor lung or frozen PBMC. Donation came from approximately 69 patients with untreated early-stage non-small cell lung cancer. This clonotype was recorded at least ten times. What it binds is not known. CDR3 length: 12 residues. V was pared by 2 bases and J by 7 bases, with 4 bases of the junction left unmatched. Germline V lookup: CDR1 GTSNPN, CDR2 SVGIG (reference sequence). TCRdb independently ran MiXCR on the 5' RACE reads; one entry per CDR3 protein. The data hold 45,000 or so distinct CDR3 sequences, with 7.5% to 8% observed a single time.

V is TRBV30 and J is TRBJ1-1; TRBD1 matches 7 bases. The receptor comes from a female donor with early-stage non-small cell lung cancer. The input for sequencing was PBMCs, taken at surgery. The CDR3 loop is CAWSHQGVEAFF. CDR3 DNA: TGTGCCTGGAGTCACCAGGGGGTTGAAGCTTTCTTT.